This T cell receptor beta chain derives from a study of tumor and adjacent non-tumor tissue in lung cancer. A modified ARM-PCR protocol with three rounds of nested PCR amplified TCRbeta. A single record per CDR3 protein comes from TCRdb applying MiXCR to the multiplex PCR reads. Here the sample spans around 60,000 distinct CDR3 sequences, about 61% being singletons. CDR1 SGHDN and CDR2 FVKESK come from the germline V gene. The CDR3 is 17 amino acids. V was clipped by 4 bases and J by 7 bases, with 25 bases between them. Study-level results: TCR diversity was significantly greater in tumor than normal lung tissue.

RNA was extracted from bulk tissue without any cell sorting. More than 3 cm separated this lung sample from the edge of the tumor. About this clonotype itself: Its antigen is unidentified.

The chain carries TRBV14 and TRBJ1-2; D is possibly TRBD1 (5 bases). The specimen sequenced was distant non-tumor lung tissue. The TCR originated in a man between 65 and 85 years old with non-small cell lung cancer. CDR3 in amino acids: CASSRARGQGSSRGYTF. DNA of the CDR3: TGTGCCAGCAGCCGAGCCCGAGGGCAGGGTTCTTCGCGTGGCTACACCTTC. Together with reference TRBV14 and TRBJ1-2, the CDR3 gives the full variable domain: EAGVTQFPSHSVIEKGQTVTLRCDPISGHDNLYWYRRVMGKEIKFLLHFVKESKQDESGMPNNRFLAERTGGTYSTLKVQPAELEDSGVYFCASSRARGQGSSRGYTFGSGTRLTVV.